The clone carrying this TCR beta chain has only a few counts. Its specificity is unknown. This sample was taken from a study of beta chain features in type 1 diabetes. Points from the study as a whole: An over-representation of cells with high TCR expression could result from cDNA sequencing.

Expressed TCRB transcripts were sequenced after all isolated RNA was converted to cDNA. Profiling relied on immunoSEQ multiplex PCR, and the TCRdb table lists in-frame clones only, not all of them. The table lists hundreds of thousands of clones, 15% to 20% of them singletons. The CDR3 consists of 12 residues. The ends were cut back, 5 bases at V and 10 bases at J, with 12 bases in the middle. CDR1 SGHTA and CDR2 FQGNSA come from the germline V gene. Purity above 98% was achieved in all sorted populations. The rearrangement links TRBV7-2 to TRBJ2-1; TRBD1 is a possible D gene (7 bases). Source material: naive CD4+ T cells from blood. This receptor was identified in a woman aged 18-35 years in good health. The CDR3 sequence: CASSPGGYEQFF. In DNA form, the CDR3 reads TGTGCCAGCAGCCCAGGGGGGTACGAGCAGTTCTTC.